A single sample is the source of the 13 T cell receptor beta chains below, sequenced in a study of regulatory T cells in long-lasting Graves disease. Assembly of TCR beta libraries relied on iRepertoire HTBI primers together with Arm-PCR of CDR3 regions. Via MiXCR, TCRdb re-called the multiplex PCR reads, giving one row per CDR3 protein. The sample has 400,000 to 500,000 distinct CDR3 sequences, more than 20% seen once. Time point indicated: persistent/refractory GD, antithyroid drugs over 5 years with positive TRAb. PBMC-derived RNA was used for the TCR library. The starting material was peripheral blood mononuclear cells (PBMCs), obtained when the disease was refractory, from a patient treated with antithyroid drugs. Receptor source: a female donor with Graves disease.

This clonotype was detected a few times. The V call is TRBV6-1, the J call TRBJ2-7; TRBD2 aligns across 14 bases. Germline CDR1 reads MNHNS; CDR2 reads SASEGT. V was pared by 6 bases and J by 1 base, with 8 bases of the junction left unmatched. The CDR3 extends over 17 amino acids. The CDR3 nucleotides read TGTGCCAGCAGCCGTGATAGGACTAGCGGGAGGTCCTACGAGCAGTACTTC. Protein sequence: CASSRDRTSGRSYEQYF.

The chain couples TRBV20-1 to TRBJ2-7; possible D gene TRBD2, 6 bases. Germline V gives CDR1 DFQATT, CDR2 SNEGSKA (reference sequence). Trimming left V 3 bases short and J 5 bases short, with 8 bases between. This CDR3 is 11 amino acids long. The chain's CDR3 is CSASGSHEQYF. CDR3 DNA: TGCAGTGCTAGCGGGAGCCACGAGCAGTACTTC.

V usage is TRBV3-1 and J usage is TRBJ2-7; 10 positions agree with TRBD1. The ends lost 0 bases at V and 5 bases at J; junction bases unmatched: 7. The CDR3 is made up of 16 amino acids. Germline V gene data show CDR1 as LGHDT and CDR2 as YNNKEL (reference sequence). DNA for the CDR3: TGTGCCAGCAGCCAAGAAATTGGGACAGGGGTCCACGAGCAGTACTTC. Amino acid sequence: CASSQEIGTGVHEQYF.

Regarding this clonotype: This may stem from a read error, because a much larger clone lies one nucleotide away. This sequence joins TRBV7-2 and TRBJ1-4; D ambiguous. CDR3 length equals 13 residues. Trimming took 4 bases from V and 10 from J, leaving 13 bases between them. Looked up from germline, CDR1 is SGHTA and CDR2 is FQGNSA. This CDR3 reads CASSSAWSVKLFF. Written as DNA, the CDR3 is TGTGCCAGCAGCTCAGCGTGGAGTGTAAAACTGTTTTTT.

The J gene is TRBJ1-5, the V gene TRBV28, with 7 bases that match TRBD1. V was clipped by 3 bases and J by 0 bases; unmatched bases: 14. Per germline, CDR1 MDHEN and CDR2 SYDVKM. The CDR3 is 19 amino acids. The CDR3 here is CASSFRGGDRLYSNQPQHF. The CDR3 bases are TGTGCCAGCAGTTTTCGGGGGGGGGACAGACTTTATAGCAATCAGCCCCAGCATTTT.

This clonotype was found a few times. This chain uses TRBV6-1 with TRBJ2-7; D is possibly TRBD1 (6 bases). Trimming removed 8 bases at V and 2 bases at J, with 16 bases between. The CDR3 is 14 amino acids. The germline V gene has CDR1 MNHNS and CDR2 SASEGT. The chain's CDR3 is CASYGQGRPYEQYF. CDR3 sequence (DNA): TGTGCCAGCTACGGGCAGGGGCGCCCCTACGAGCAGTACTTC.

This clonotype was detected only a few times. V is TRBV19 and J is TRBJ1-5, with a tentative D call TRBD1 (5 bases). The germline CDR1 and CDR2 sequences are LNHDA and SQIVND (reference sequence). There are 15 residues in the CDR3. With 4 bases removed from V and 3 bases from J, the gap between germline ends came to 13 bases. CDR3 amino acids: CASSTGGPLNQPQHF. CDR3 nucleotides: TGTGCCAGTAGTACGGGGGGACCGCTCAATCAGCCCCAGCATTTT.

This clonotype was recorded many times. This chain joins TRBV7-2 and TRBJ2-7, with 8 bases aligning to TRBD1. The trim removed 1 base at V and 1 base at J, leaving 3 bases unmatched. CDR3 length equals 15 residues. CDR1 is SGHTA and CDR2 is FQGNSA in the germline V gene. The CDR3 is CASSLVTGGSYEQYF. CDR3 in DNA: TGTGCCAGCAGCTTAGTAACAGGGGGATCCTACGAGCAGTACTTC.

A remark on this clonotype: A much larger clone differs by one base, so this may be a read error. The V call is TRBV29-1, the J call TRBJ2-7; D uncertain. From germline, CDR1 is SQVTM and CDR2 ANQGSEA. The CDR3 contains 14 residues. CDR3 nucleotide sequence: TGCAGCGTTGTTTTAACCGAACAAGGCTACGAGCAGTGCTTC. As protein: CSVVLTEQGYEQCF.

The V gene is TRBV2, the J gene TRBJ2-6, with TRBD2 identical over 8 bases. V gave up 6 bases and J gave up 0 bases; unmatched junction bases: 10. This CDR3 has 18 residues. Germline CDR1 reads SNHLY; CDR2 reads FYNNEI. The chain's CDR3 is CASRAPLAGISGANVLTF. The CDR3, as DNA: TGTGCCAGCAGGGCCCCGTTAGCGGGAATCTCTGGGGCCAACGTCCTGACTTTC.

In this sample, this clonotype turned up a few times. The chain is built from TRBV5-1 and TRBJ2-4; possible D gene TRBD2, 5 bases. This CDR3 is built from 14 residues. Trimming shortened V by 6 bases and J by 0 bases, and 10 bases separated the two germline ends. Germline lookup yields CDR1 SGHRS and CDR2 YFSETQ. CDR3 region: CASKDLPAKNIQYF. CDR3 nucleotide sequence: TGCGCCAGCAAGGACTTACCAGCCAAAAACATTCAGTACTTC.

This clonotype was seen many times. The V call is TRBV6-2 or TRBV6-3, the J call TRBJ1-2; no firm D call. Germline V gene data show CDR1 as MNHEY and CDR2 as SVGEGT. This CDR3 region has 12 residues. Between the trimmed V and J ends, which lost 7 bases and 0 bases, there was a span of 6 bases. CDR3 loop: CASKNSNYGYTF. The CDR3 DNA sequence: TGTGCCAGCAAGAATTCTAACTATGGCTACACCTTC.

This clonotype was observed at least ten times. The chain couples TRBV3-1 to TRBJ2-2; TRBD2 matches 9 bases. The germline V gene encodes CDR1 LGHDT and CDR2 YNNKEL (reference sequence). CDR3 length: 16 residues. The J segment lost 8 bases and the V segment lost 3 bases, leaving 10 bases of the junction unmatched. This chain's CDR3 is CASSHLGASGNGELFF. The CDR3 nucleotides read TGTGCCAGCAGCCACCTAGGGGCTAGCGGGAATGGGGAGCTGTTTTTT.